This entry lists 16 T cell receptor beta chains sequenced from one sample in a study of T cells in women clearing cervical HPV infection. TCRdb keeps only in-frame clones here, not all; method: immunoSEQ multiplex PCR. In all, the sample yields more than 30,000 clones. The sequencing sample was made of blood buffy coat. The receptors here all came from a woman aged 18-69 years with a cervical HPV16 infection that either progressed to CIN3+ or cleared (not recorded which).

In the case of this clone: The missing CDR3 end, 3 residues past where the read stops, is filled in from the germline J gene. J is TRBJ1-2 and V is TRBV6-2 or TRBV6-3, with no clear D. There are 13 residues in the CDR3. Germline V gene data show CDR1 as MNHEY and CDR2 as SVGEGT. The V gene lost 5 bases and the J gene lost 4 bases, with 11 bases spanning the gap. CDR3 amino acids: CASSPSEAYGYTF. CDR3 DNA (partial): TGTGCCAGCAGTCCTTCAGAGGCCTATGGC.

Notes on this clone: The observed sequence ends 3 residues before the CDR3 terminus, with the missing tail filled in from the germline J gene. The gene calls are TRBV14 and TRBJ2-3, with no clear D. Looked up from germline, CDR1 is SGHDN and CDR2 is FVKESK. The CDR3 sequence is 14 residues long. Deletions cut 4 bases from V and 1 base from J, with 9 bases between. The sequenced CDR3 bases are TGTGCCAGCAGCCCTCTGTCTGGCACAGATACG. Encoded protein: CASSPLSGTDT. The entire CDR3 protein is CASSPLSGTDTQYF.

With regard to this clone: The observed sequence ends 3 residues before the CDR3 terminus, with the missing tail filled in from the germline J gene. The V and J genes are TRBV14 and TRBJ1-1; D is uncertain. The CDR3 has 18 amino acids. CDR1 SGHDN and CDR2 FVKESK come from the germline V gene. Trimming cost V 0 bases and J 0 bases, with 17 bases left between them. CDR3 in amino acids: CASSQDRLGSPMNTEAFF. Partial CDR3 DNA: TGTGCCAGCAGCCAAGATCGTCTAGGCAGCCCCATGAACACTGAA.

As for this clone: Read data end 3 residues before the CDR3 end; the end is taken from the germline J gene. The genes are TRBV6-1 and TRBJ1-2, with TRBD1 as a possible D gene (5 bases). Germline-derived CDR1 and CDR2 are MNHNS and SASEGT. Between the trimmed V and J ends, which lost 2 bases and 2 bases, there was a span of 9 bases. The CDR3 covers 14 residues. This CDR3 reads CASSEYPGNYGYTF. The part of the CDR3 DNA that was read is TGTGCCAGCAGTGAATACCCAGGGAACTATGGC.

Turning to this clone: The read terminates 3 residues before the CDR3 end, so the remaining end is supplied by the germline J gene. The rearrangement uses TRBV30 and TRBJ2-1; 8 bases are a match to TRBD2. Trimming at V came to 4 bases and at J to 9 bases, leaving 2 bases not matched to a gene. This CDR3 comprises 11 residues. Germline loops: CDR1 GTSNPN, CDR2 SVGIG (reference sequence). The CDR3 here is CAWKRESEQFF. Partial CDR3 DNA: TGTGCCTGGAAGCGGGAGTCTGAG.

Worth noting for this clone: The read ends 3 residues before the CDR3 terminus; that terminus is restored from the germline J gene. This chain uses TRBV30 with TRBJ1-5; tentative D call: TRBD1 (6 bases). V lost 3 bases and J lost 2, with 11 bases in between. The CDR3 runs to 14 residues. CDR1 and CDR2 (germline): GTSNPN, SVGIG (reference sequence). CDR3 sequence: CAWSPGAGNQPQHF. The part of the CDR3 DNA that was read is TGTGCCTGGAGCCCAGGGGCTGGCAATCAGCCC.

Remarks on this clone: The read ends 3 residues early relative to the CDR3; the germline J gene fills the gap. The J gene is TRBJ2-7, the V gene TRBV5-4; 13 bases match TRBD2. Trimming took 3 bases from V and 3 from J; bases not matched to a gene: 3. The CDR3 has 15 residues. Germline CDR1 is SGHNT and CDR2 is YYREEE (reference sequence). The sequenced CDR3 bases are TGTGCCAGCAGCTCGAGGACTAGCGGGAGCTACGAG. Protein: CASSSRTSGSYE. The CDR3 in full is CASSSRTSGSYEQYF.

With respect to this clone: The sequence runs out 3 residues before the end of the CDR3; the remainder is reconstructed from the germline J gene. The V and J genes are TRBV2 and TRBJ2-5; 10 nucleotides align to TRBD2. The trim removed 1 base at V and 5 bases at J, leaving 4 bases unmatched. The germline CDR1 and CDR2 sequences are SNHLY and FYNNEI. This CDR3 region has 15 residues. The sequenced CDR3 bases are TGTGCCAGCAGTGAAGTATCTAGCGGGAGTGAGACC. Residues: CASSEVSSGSET. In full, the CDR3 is CASSEVSSGSETQYF.

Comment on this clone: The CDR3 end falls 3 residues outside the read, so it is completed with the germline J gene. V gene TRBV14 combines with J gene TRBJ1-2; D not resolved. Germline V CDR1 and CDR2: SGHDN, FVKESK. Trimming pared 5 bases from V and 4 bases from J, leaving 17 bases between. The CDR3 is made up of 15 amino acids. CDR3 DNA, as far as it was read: TGTGCCAGCAGCGAAACACGCAAAGCGGCCTATGGC. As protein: CASSETRKAAYG. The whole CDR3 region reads CASSETRKAAYGYTF. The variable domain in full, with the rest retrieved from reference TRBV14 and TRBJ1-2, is EAGVTQFPSHSVIEKGQTVTLRCDPISGHDNLYWYRRVMGKEIKFLLHFVKESKQDESGMPNNRFLAERTGGTYSTLKVQPAELEDSGVYFCASSETRKAAYGYTFGSGTRLTVV.

CDR3 DNA (partial): TGTGCCAGCAGCGTAGGCCTAGCGGGAGCCCATGAG. The encoded protein is CASSVGLAGAHE. The complete CDR3 protein is CASSVGLAGAHEQFF. This chain uses TRBV9 with TRBJ2-1; the match to TRBD2 covers 10 bases. Read coverage stops 3 residues before the CDR3 terminus; the germline J gene supplies the remainder. CDR1 SGDLS and CDR2 YYNGEE come from the germline V gene. This CDR3 region has 15 residues. V dropped 0 bases and J dropped 8; count of bases not matched to a gene: 5. The full variable domain, completed using reference TRBV9 and TRBJ2-1, is DSGVTQTPKHLITATGQRVTLRCSPRSGDLSVYWYQQSLDQGLQFLIQYYNGEERAKGNILERFSAQQFPDLHSELNLSSLELGDSALYFCASSVGLAGAHEQFFGPGTRLTVL.

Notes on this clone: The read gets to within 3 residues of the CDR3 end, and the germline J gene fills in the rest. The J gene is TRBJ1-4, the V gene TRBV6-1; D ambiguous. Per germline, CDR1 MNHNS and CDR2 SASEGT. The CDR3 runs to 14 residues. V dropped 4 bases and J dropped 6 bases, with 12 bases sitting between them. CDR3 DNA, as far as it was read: TGTGCCAGCAGTGTAATGCGGTATCATGAAAAA. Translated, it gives CASSVMRYHEK. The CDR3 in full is CASSVMRYHEKLFF.

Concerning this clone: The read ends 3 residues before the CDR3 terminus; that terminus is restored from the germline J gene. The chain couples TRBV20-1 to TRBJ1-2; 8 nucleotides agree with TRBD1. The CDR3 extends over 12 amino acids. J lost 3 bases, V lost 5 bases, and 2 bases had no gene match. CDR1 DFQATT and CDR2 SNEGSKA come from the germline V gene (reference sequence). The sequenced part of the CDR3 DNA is TGCAGTGCTCAGACAGGGGACTATGGC. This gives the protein CSAQTGDYG. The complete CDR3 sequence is CSAQTGDYGYTF.

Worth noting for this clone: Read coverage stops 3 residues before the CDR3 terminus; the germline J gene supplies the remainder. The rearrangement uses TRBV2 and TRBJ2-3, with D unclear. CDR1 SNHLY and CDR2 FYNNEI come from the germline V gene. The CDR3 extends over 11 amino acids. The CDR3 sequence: CASRVDGTQYF. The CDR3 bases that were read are TGTGCCAGCAGGGTAGACGGGACG.

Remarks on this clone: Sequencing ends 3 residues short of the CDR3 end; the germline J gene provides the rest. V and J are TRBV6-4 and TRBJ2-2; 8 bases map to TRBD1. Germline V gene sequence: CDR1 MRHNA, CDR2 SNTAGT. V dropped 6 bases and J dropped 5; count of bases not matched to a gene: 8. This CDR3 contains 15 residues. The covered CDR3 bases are TGTGCCAGCAGGGGCACAGGGGGAATAACCGGGGAG. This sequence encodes CASRGTGGITGE. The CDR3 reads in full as CASRGTGGITGELFF.

This chain's CDR3 is CASTQYRGQGNQPQHF. CDR3 bases read: TGTGCCAGTACCCAATACAGGGGGCAAGGCAATCAGCCC. This rearrangement joins TRBV19 to TRBJ1-5; TRBD1 matches at 9 bases. Coverage ceases 3 residues before the CDR3 finishes, and the germline J gene fills in the end. CDR3 length: 16 amino acids. The junction had 9 bases not matched to a gene; V was cut back by 7 bases and J by 2 bases. Germline CDR1 reads LNHDA; CDR2 reads SQIVND (reference sequence). Combining the CDR3 with reference TRBV19 and TRBJ1-5 gives the whole variable domain DGGITQSPKYLFRKEGQNVTLSCEQNLNHDAMYWYRQDPGQGLRLIYYSQIVNDFQKGDIAEGYSVSREKKESFPLTVTSAQKNPTAFYLCASTQYRGQGNQPQHFGDGTRLSIL.

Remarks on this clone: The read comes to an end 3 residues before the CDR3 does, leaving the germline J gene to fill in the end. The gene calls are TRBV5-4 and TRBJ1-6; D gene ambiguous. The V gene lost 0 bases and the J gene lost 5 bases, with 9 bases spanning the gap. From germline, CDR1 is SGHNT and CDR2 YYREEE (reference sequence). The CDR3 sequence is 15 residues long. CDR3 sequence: CASSLVPGDNSPLHF. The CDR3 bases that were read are TGTGCCAGCAGCTTGGTTCCCGGGGATAATTCACCC.